This T cell receptor beta chain was recorded in a study of blood T cell repertoires in COVID-19. Germline CDR1 is LGHNA and CDR2 is YSLEER. The CDR3 consists of 18 residues. Unmatched junction bases numbered 17, after V lost 5 bases and J lost 4 bases. A Seattle source enrolled patients during active infection and followed them longitudinally. Per the original methods: Amplifying reference gene primers gave estimates of nucleated cell counts. TCRdb's table, derived via immunoSEQ multiplex PCR, lists solely in-frame clones and lacks some. V, J and clone size derive from that table, while D and trimming were established from the DNA sequence. Of some 330,000 clones listed, roughly 89% are singletons.

The sequenced material came from peripheral blood. The chain couples TRBV4-3 to TRBJ2-7, with 10 positions matching TRBD1. The receptor was derived from a woman in her 30s with COVID-19, enrolled during active disease. The CDR3 protein is CASSSSNSPDRGPYEQYF. The CDR3 DNA is TGCGCCAGCAGCTCATCCAACAGCCCAGACAGGGGGCCGTACGAGCAGTACTTC.